This T cell receptor beta chain is drawn from a study of blood T cell repertoires in COVID-19. Turning to the study itself: The United States, Italy and Spain supplied acute and convalescent COVID-19 samples. From T cells, B-cell-depleted T cells, or PBMCs came the material, which was cDNA or gDNA.

The CDR3 is 14 amino acids. V lost 0 bases to trimming and J lost 3 bases; unmatched junction nucleotides: 2. Germline CDR1 reads MNHEY; CDR2 reads SVGAGI. Some clones are missing from TCRdb's copy, which holds only in-frame ones; the method was immunoSEQ multiplex PCR. The table has 150,000 to 180,000 clones, less than 95% seen once. Sequencing was performed on peripheral blood. The sequence was obtained from a man aged 50 to 60 with acute or convalescent COVID-19. This chain joins TRBV6-5 and TRBJ2-7, with TRBD1 matching over 7 bases. The CDR3 nucleotides are TGTGCCAGCAGTTACTCTCGGGACAGCTACGAGCAGTACGTC. Amino acid sequence: CASSYSRDSYEQYV.